The clone carrying this T cell receptor beta chain was detected a few times. The data are from a study of blood T cell repertoires in COVID-19. On the study more broadly: The study drew acute and convalescent COVID-19 samples from the United States, Italy and Spain.

Germline loops: CDR1 MDHEN, CDR2 SYDVKM. With 8 bases removed from V and 11 bases from J, the gap between germline ends came to 22 bases. This CDR3 has 15 residues. The authors' processing: Reference gene primers were amplified, and this amplification served to estimate nucleated cell counts. Sequenced by immunoSEQ multiplex PCR; TCRdb stores in-frame clones only, minus some. For V, J and clone size, that table is used; D and trimming come from the DNA. The sample records some 220,000 clones, 80% to 90% being singletons. Residents of about two dozen US areas, aged about 18 to 89 years, made up the participants.

The J gene is TRBJ1-6, the V gene TRBV28; maybe TRBD1 (5 bases). This TCR came from a woman in her thirties or forties with acute COVID-19. The sample comprised PBMCs or T cells enriched from blood (not recorded which). The CDR3 nucleotides read TGTGCCAGCCGGGGAGGGGTACCTCTTAGTCCACCCCTCCACTTT. It yields the protein CASRGGVPLSPPLHF.